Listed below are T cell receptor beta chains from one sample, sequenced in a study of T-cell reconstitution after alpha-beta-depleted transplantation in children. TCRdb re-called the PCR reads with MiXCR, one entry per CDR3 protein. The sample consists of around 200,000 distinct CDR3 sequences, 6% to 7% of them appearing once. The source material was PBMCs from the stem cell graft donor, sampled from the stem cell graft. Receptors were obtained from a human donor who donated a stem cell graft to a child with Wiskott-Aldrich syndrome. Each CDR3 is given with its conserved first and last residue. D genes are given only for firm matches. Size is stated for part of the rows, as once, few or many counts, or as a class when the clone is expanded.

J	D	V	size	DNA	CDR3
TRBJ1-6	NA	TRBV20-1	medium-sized	TGCAGTGCTAGGGAAACAGGGTATAATTCACCCCTCCACTTT	CSARETGYNSPLHF
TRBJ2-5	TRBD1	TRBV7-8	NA	TGTGCCAGCAGCCACAGGGGTTACCAAGAGACCCAGTACTTC	CASSHRGYQETQYF
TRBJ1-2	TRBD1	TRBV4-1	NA	TGCGCCAAAGGACAGGCTTTCTATGGCTACACCTTC	CAKGQAFYGYTF
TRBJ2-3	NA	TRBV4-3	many	TGCGCCAGCAGCCAAGATTGGGGGGGCGGCACAGATACGCAGTATTTT	CASSQDWGGGTDTQYF
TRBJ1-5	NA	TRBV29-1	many	TGCAGCGTCAAGGGGTCCGGGGGCAATCAGCCCCAGCATTTT	CSVKGSGGNQPQHF
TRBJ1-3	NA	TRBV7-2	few	TGTGCCAGCAGCTTCGGGCAGGGCCGGTCTGGAAACACCATATATTTT	CASSFGQGRSGNTIYF
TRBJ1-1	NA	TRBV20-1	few	TGCAGTGCTAGTACGGGGAACACTGAAGCTTTCTTT	CSASTGNTEAFF
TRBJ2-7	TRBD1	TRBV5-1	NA	TGCGCCAGCAGCCAAGGACAGGGGTCCTACGAGCAGTACTTC	CASSQGQGSYEQYF
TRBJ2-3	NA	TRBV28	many	TGTGCCAGCAGTTTTAGGCTTAGCACAGATACGCAGTATTTT	CASSFRLSTDTQYF
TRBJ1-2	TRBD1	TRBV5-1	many	TGCGCCAGCAGCTCACTCGGACAGGGGGTAAAGGACTATGGCTACACCTTC	CASSSLGQGVKDYGYTF
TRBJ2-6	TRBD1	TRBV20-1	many	TGCAGTGCTATCGACTCCGGGACAGGCTCCTCTGGGGCCAACGTCCTGACTTTC	CSAIDSGTGSSGANVLTF
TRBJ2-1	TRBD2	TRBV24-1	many	TGTGCCACCAGTGACCCGGTGCGGGAGGGCCTCGATGAGCAGTTCTTC	CATSDPVREGLDEQFF
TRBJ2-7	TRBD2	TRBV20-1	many	TGCAGTGCTAGAGGGCTAGCGGGGATCTACGAGCAGTACTTC	CSARGLAGIYEQYF
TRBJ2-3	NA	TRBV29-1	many	TGCAGCGTTGAACGAGTAGTCTTAGATACGCAGTATTTT	CSVERVVLDTQYF
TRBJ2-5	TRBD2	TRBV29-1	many	TGCAGCGCTAGCGGGAGAGAGACCCAGTACTTC	CSASGRETQYF
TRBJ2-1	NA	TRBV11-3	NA	TGTGCCAGCAGCTTAGTTCGCAGCATGTACTACAATGAGCAGTTCTTC	CASSLVRSMYYNEQFF
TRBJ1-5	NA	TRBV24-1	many	TGTGCCACCAGTATTGGACACACCGGCCAGCCCCAGCATTTT	CATSIGHTGQPQHF
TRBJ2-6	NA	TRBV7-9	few	TGTGCCAGCAGCTTACCTCAGGGATTTGGGGCCAACGTCCTGACTTTC	CASSLPQGFGANVLTF